The 23 T cell receptor beta chains below were found in one sample sequenced in a study of cytomegalovirus exposure and HLA in healthy donors. This PCR relied on a set of 60 Vbeta primers and 13 Jbeta primers. Method: immunoSEQ multiplex PCR; TCRdb's copy keeps in-frame clones and lacks some. Here the sample spans 150,000 to 200,000 clones, 82% being singletons. What was sequenced was PBMCs. The receptor source for this set is a young woman in good health and CMV-seronegative.

This clone has a handful of counts. The chain couples TRBV7-9 to TRBJ1-2; possibly TRBD1 for D (6 bases). CDR1 and CDR2 from the germline V gene are SEHNR and FQNEAQ (reference sequence). Trimming took 3 bases from V and 7 from J, leaving 21 bases between them. The CDR3 sequence is 16 residues long. The CDR3 DNA reads as TGTGCCAGCAGCTTTAGTCAGGGGAGGGATCGGCCTGGCTACACCTTC. Protein product: CASSFSQGRDRPGYTF.

The chain combines TRBV28 with TRBJ2-7; 7 bases align to TRBD1. CDR3 size: 15 residues. Germline CDR1 and CDR2: MDHEN and SYDVKM. Losses at the gene ends were 6 bases for V and 1 base for J; bases not matched to a gene: 9. The CDR3 DNA reads as TGTGCCAGCAGCCGGGACAGCCCCGATTCCTACGAGCAGTACTTC. Amino acids: CASSRDSPDSYEQYF.

The V call is TRBV4-1, the J call TRBJ2-5; TRBD2 is a possible D gene (5 bases). Per the germline V gene, CDR1 is MGHRA and CDR2 is YSYEKL. The CDR3 has 15 amino acids. Trimming left V 4 bases short and J 1 base short, with 13 bases between. CDR3 bases: TGCGCCAGCAGCCGCTCCTCTAGCCCCCAAGAGACCCAGTACTTC. This translates into CASSRSSSPQETQYF.

The V gene is TRBV30, the J gene TRBJ1-1; weak D call: TRBD1 (5 bases). Between the trimmed V and J ends, which lost 2 bases and 1 base, there was a span of 8 bases. Germline CDR1 reads GTSNPN; CDR2 reads SVGIG (reference sequence). This CDR3 region has 13 residues. CDR3 coding DNA: TGTGCCTGGAGTCCGGGGGGGAACACTGAAGCTTTCTTT. Its translation: CAWSPGGNTEAFF.

This rearrangement joins TRBV28 to TRBJ2-3, with D perhaps matching TRBD1 (6 bases). V was cut by 2 bases and J by 1 base, with 10 bases left in between. Germline V CDR1 and CDR2: MDHEN, SYDVKM. The CDR3 has 15 amino acids. CDR3 sequence (DNA): TGTGCCAGCAGTTTAAGGGGGACGGGCACAGATACGCAGTATTTT. As protein: CASSLRGTGTDTQYF.

This clone appeared a single time. The chain joins TRBV18 to TRBJ2-5, with 7 bases that match TRBD1. With V trimmed by 5 bases and J by 4 bases, 7 bases remained unmatched. CDR3 length: 14 amino acids. Germline V gene sequence: CDR1 KGHSH, CDR2 LQKENI. The CDR3 reads CASSRGQSGETQYF. The CDR3 DNA reads as TGTGCCAGCTCAAGGGGACAGTCCGGAGAGACCCAGTACTTC.

J is TRBJ2-2 and V is TRBV6-4, with 12 bases matching TRBD2. CDR1 is MRHNA and CDR2 is SNTAGT in the germline V gene. The CDR3 extends over 18 amino acids. V trimming: 5 bases; J trimming: 0 bases; junction bases outside the gene matches: 7. CDR3 sequence (DNA): TGTGCCAGCAGTCCGGGACTAGCGGGTTCCGCGAACACCGGGGAGCTGTTTTTT. Translation: CASSPGLAGSANTGELFF.

This sequence joins TRBV19 and TRBJ1-5; 8 positions match TRBD1. The germline V gene encodes CDR1 LNHDA and CDR2 SQIVND (reference sequence). Germline trimming cut 3 bases from V and 3 bases from J; bases unmatched to any gene: 4. The CDR3 contains 15 residues. CDR3 nucleotide sequence: TGTGCCAGTAGTATTCGGGGACAGGTCAATCAGCCCCAGCATTTT. It translates to CASSIRGQVNQPQHF.

The CDR3 nucleotides are TGTGCCAGCAGCAACACGCACTATGAGCAGTTCTTC. Its translation: CASSNTHYEQFF. The rearrangement joins TRBV21-1 to TRBJ2-1; the table's D call, TRBD2, was not checked against the DNA. TRBV21-1 is reported as a pseudogene. The CDR3 consists of 12 residues.

Concerning this clone: The junction departs from the called germline gene at one end, perhaps through a read error. The genes are TRBV7-9 and TRBJ2-3, with a weak D call TRBD1 (6 bases). Germline V gene data show CDR1 as SEHNR and CDR2 as FQNEAQ (reference sequence). The CDR3 covers 16 residues. CDR3 nucleotides: TGTTCCAGCAGCTTATTGGGGGCCCCACAAGGGGATACGCAGTATTTT. Translated, it gives CSSSLLGAPQGDTQYF. Full variable domain (missing parts from reference TRBV7-9 and TRBJ2-3): DTGVSQNPRHKITKRGQNVTFRCDPISEHNRLYWYRQTLGQGPEFLTYFQNEAQLEKSRLLSDRFSAERPKGSFSTLEIQRTEQGDSAMYLCSSSLLGAPQGDTQYFGPGTRLTVL.

The CDR3 loop reads CASSKGVAGANVLTF. The CDR3 DNA is TGTGCCAGCAGTAAAGGGGTAGCTGGGGCCAACGTCCTGACTTTC. This sequence joins TRBV6-5 and TRBJ2-6, with D possibly matching TRBD1 (5 bases). This CDR3 has 15 residues. V lost 5 bases and J lost 2, with 10 bases in between. Germline V CDR1 and CDR2: MNHEY, SVGAGI.

The genes are TRBV20-1 and TRBJ2-3; TRBD2 agrees at 8 bases. The CDR3 consists of 11 residues. Germline CDR1 reads DFQATT; CDR2 reads SNEGSKA (reference sequence). With 5 bases clipped from V and 6 bases from J, the junction kept 1 base outside the gene matches. In DNA form, the CDR3 reads TGCAGTGCTCGCGGGGGGGATACGCAGTATTTT. Encoded protein: CSARGGDTQYF.

The chain uses TRBV9 and TRBJ2-2, with TRBD2 matching over 9 bases. V was pared by 3 bases and J by 5 bases, with 5 bases of the junction left unmatched. The germline V gene encodes CDR1 SGDLS and CDR2 YYNGEE. The CDR3 consists of 15 residues. Here the CDR3 DNA reads TGTGCCAGCAGCGCCGGCGGGAGGGCAACCGGGGAGCTGTTTTTT. Amino acids: CASSAGGRATGELFF.

The rearrangement links TRBV9 to TRBJ1-1; D ambiguous. V gave up 4 bases and J gave up 1 base, with 14 bases separating them. Germline CDR1 SGDLS, CDR2 YYNGEE. The CDR3 length is 15 residues. CDR3 DNA sequence: TGTGCCAGCAGCCCCAGGTTAGGAGGGAACACTGAAGCTTTCTTT. Translating gives CASSPRLGGNTEAFF.

The sample holds one count of this clone. Compared with germline, one end of the junction differs, possibly owing to a read error. The chain combines TRBV7-9 with TRBJ2-7, with 9 bases aligning to TRBD1. The germline CDR1 and CDR2 sequences are SEHNR and FQNEAQ (reference sequence). The CDR3 runs to 16 residues. In DNA, the CDR3 is TGTTCCAGCAGCTATTATACAGGGGGCCCCTCCTACGAGCAGTACTTC. Translation: CSSSYYTGGPSYEQYF.

The rearrangement uses TRBV7-8 and TRBJ2-5; TRBD1 matches 7 bases. The DNA end is a closer match to TRBJ2-7, so the J assignment may be wrong. CDR1 SGHVS and CDR2 FQNEAQ come from the germline V gene. CDR3 size: 13 residues. CDR3 sequence reads: CASSRDRLYEQYF. As DNA, the CDR3 is TGTGCCAGCAGCCGGGACAGATTATACGAGCAGTACTTC.

J is TRBJ2-7 and V is TRBV7-2, with D hard to call. The CDR3 sequence is 13 residues long. V gave up 1 base and J gave up 6 bases, with 10 bases separating them. In germline, CDR1 is SGHTA, CDR2 FQGNSA. The chain's CDR3 is CASSLVPRSEQYV. In DNA form, the CDR3 reads TGTGCCAGCAGCTTAGTACCGCGTAGCGAGCAGTACGTC.

The chain is built from TRBV30 and TRBJ1-2; no reliable D call. Germline CDR1 is GTSNPN and CDR2 is SVGIG (reference sequence). The CDR3 length is 13 residues. In DNA form, the CDR3 reads TGTGCTTCCCGAAAGGCCCGGGGCTATGGCTACACCTTC. It yields the protein CASRKARGYGYTF. Filled out from reference TRBV30 and TRBJ1-2, the complete variable domain reads SQTIHQWPATLVQPVGSPLSLECTVEGTSNPNLYWYRQAAGRGLQLLFYSVGIGQISSEVPQNLSASRPQDRQFILSSKKLLLSDSGFYLCASRKARGYGYTFGSGTRLTVV.

The chain joins TRBV2 to TRBJ2-7; the D gene is possibly TRBD2 (6 bases). The germline CDR1 and CDR2 sequences are SNHLY and FYNNEI. The length of the CDR3 is 16 residues. V lost 2 bases and J lost 6, with 20 bases in between. The CDR3 DNA reads TGTGCCAGCAGTGAAACGGGAGTTCTTGAGGGGAGCGAGCAGTACGTC. It is translated as CASSETGVLEGSEQYV.

This chain links TRBV19 with TRBJ2-4; possible D gene TRBD2, 5 bases. The V gene lost 0 bases and the J gene lost 3 bases, with 12 bases spanning the gap. Germline CDR1 and CDR2: LNHDA and SQIVND (reference sequence). The CDR3 has 16 residues. The CDR3 DNA reads TGTGCCAGTAGTATAGATCGCGGGTTGGGCAAAAACATTCAGTACTTC. Translation: CASSIDRGLGKNIQYF.

The rearrangement joins TRBV12-5 to TRBJ2-1, with 10 bases that match TRBD2. CDR3 length: 16 amino acids. CDR1 is LGHNT, CDR2 FRNRAP, per germline. The trim removed 1 base at V and 7 bases at J, leaving 7 bases unmatched. The CDR3 nucleotides are TGTGCTAGTGGTTTGGGCGCACTAGCGGGACGAAATGAGCAGTTCTTC. Its translation: CASGLGALAGRNEQFF.

The chain is built from TRBV5-6 and TRBJ2-7, with 7 positions matching TRBD1. V lost 0 bases and J lost 6; bases outside the gene matches: 6. Germline CDR1 SGHDT, CDR2 YYEEEE. The CDR3 totals 14 residues. The CDR3 bases are TGTGCCAGCAGCTTGGACAGGGGATTGGTCGAGCAGTACGTC. Encoded protein: CASSLDRGLVEQYV.

This clone was seen only a few times. V gene TRBV9 combines with J gene TRBJ1-4; D uncertain. The CDR3 has 15 residues. V gave up 0 bases and J gave up 8 bases, with 14 bases separating them. Germline V CDR1 and CDR2: SGDLS, YYNGEE. CDR3 protein: CASSVGETAAEKLFF. Written as DNA, the CDR3 is TGTGCCAGCAGCGTAGGAGAAACGGCGGCCGAAAAACTGTTTTTT.